The 22 T cell receptor beta chains reported below all come from one sample, sequenced in a study of blood T cells in healthy people across ages. The authors ran a second PCR of about 6 to 11 cycles using a sample-barcoded 5' primer and a J-beta primer mix. TCRdb redid the calling of the 5' RACE reads with MiXCR, one entry per CDR3 protein. The table has roughly 1,700,000 distinct CDR3 sequences, 28% seen once. Sequenced material: blood. Source of these receptors: a woman under 40 in good health.

Written as DNA, the CDR3 is TGTGCCAGCTCACCAGGAGCGGCAGCCAGCACAGATACGCAGTATTTT. As protein: CASSPGAAASTDTQYF. The gene calls are TRBV18 and TRBJ2-3; tentatively, D is TRBD2 (5 bases). There are 16 residues in the CDR3. Germline CDR1 is KGHSH and CDR2 is LQKENI. V was pared by 2 bases and J by 0 bases, with 12 bases between.

This clonotype was found a few times. The genes are TRBV6-6 and TRBJ1-5; maybe TRBD1 (6 bases). The CDR3 is 15 residues long. Looked up from germline, CDR1 is MNHNY and CDR2 is SVGAGI (reference sequence). V was clipped by 7 bases and J by 2 bases, with 15 bases between them. The CDR3 sequence is CASKSQEGGNQPQHF. In DNA form, the CDR3 reads TGTGCCAGCAAATCACAGGAGGGGGGCAATCAGCCCCAGCATTTT.

This clonotype came up a few times. V and J are TRBV5-6 and TRBJ2-7; a possible D gene is TRBD2 (6 bases). The length of the CDR3 is 15 residues. Between the trimmed V and J ends, which lost 5 bases and 2 bases, there was a span of 17 bases. Germline loops: CDR1 SGHDT, CDR2 YYEEEE. In nucleotides, the CDR3 is TGTGCCAGCAGGGGGCTTTTGGGAGGACCCTACGAGCAGTACTTC. Translation gives CASRGLLGGPYEQYF.

On this clonotype itself: This likely reflects a read error, since a far larger clone is one base away. This sequence joins TRBV6-2 or TRBV6-3 and TRBJ2-7; 11 nucleotides agree with TRBD2. Germline CDR1 and CDR2: MNHEY and SVGEGT. V shed 10 bases, J shed 2 bases, and the junction held 10 bases outside the gene matches. The CDR3 is made up of 15 amino acids. DNA for the CDR3: TGTGCCAACAGCCCCGGGACTAGCGGTACCTACGAGCAGTACTTC. This gives the protein CANSPGTSGTYEQYF.

This chain joins TRBV12-3 or TRBV12-4 and TRBJ1-2; TRBD1 agrees at 10 bases. V lost 3 bases and J lost 7; bases outside the gene matches: 11. CDR3 size: 16 residues. CDR3 coding DNA: TGTGCCAGCAGTTTTTATGGGACAGGGGTCCGTGGTGGCTACACCTTC. It translates to CASSFYGTGVRGGYTF.

The gene calls are TRBV10-3 and TRBJ2-1, with D unresolved. Germline V gene lookup returns CDR1 ENHRY and CDR2 SYGVKD. The CDR3 length is 12 residues. Between the trimmed V and J ends, which lost 3 bases and 8 bases, there was a span of 8 bases. This chain's CDR3 is CAISENGDEQFF. DNA for the CDR3: TGTGCCATCAGTGAAAACGGCGATGAGCAGTTCTTC.

V gene TRBV12-3 or TRBV12-4 combines with J gene TRBJ2-7, with TRBD1 matching over 12 bases. The end of the DNA aligns better with TRBJ2-4, so the J call may be wrong. This CDR3 is built from 16 residues. CDR3 loop: CASRGQGAFTKNIQYF. CDR3 bases: TGTGCCAGCAGGGGACAGGGGGCCTTTACCAAAAACATTCAGTACTTC.

This clonotype was observed a few times. J is TRBJ2-3 and V is TRBV12-3 or TRBV12-4; the D gene is possibly TRBD1 (6 bases). The end of the DNA is better explained by TRBJ2-7, so the J call may be wrong. This CDR3 has 15 residues. The CDR3 spells CASTISWTVTDTQYF. The CDR3 region has the DNA TGTGCCAGCACCATTTCTTGGACAGTCACAGATACGCAGTACTTC.

This clonotype came up a few times. The chain combines TRBV6-2 or TRBV6-3 with TRBJ1-5; no reliable D call. V was cut by 2 bases and J by 0 bases, with 8 bases left in between. Germline V CDR1 and CDR2: MNHEY, SVGEGT. The CDR3 has 15 amino acids. CDR3 amino acids: CASSYAVGSNQPQHF. CDR3 nucleotides: TGTGCCAGCAGTTACGCGGTAGGTAGCAATCAGCCCCAGCATTTT.

This clonotype showed up just a few times. CDR3 in amino acids: CASSLLGGVSYEQYF. In DNA, the CDR3 is TGTGCCAGCAGCTTACTTGGAGGGGTCTCCTACGAGCAGTACTTC. The gene calls are TRBV5-5 and TRBJ2-7; D perhaps matches TRBD2 (6 bases). CDR1 and CDR2 from the germline V gene are SGHKS and YYEKEE (reference sequence). This CDR3 contains 15 residues. V gave up 2 bases and J gave up 0 bases, with 12 bases separating them.

Only a few counts were recorded for this clonotype. The chain couples TRBV18 to TRBJ2-7, with TRBD2 identical over 7 bases. After removal of 2 bases from V and 3 bases from J, the junction contained 7 bases not matched to a gene. Germline loops: CDR1 KGHSH, CDR2 LQKENI. CDR3 length: 15 amino acids. The CDR3: CASSPSLARDYEQYF. CDR3 nucleotides: TGTGCCAGCTCACCATCACTAGCGAGGGACTACGAGCAGTACTTC.

This clonotype was observed a few times. The rearrangement uses TRBV4-3 and TRBJ2-1, with a tentative D call TRBD2 (5 bases). V was pared by 4 bases and J by 6 bases, with 13 bases between. There are 14 residues in the CDR3. Per the germline V gene, CDR1 is LGHNA and CDR2 is YSLEER. CDR3 nucleotides: TGCGCCAGCAGCCCAACACGGACTTTCAATGAGCAGTTCTTC. This gives the protein CASSPTRTFNEQFF.

The V gene is TRBV6-1, the J gene TRBJ1-5; possible D gene TRBD1, 6 bases. Trimming removed 8 bases at V and 0 bases at J, with 11 bases between. Germline values: CDR1 MNHNS, CDR2 SASEGT. This CDR3 has 14 residues. CDR3 coding DNA: TGTGCCAGCCTCGGACAGAATAGCAATCAGCCCCAGCATTTT. This sequence encodes CASLGQNSNQPQHF.

This clonotype was detected ten times or more. V is TRBV27 and J is TRBJ2-7; TRBD1 matches 12 bases. The trim removed 4 bases at V and 2 bases at J, leaving 6 bases unmatched. This CDR3 is built from 16 residues. Germline lookup yields CDR1 MNHEY and CDR2 SMNVEV (reference sequence). This CDR3 reads CASSSSGTGGPYEQYF. CDR3 DNA: TGTGCCAGCAGTTCCTCCGGGACAGGGGGCCCCTACGAGCAGTACTTC.

The CDR3 loop reads CSAREGSGRYNEQFF. CDR3 nucleotides: TGCAGTGCTAGAGAAGGTAGCGGGAGATACAATGAGCAGTTCTTC. This chain links TRBV20-1 with TRBJ2-1; 9 bases match TRBD2. V shed 0 bases and J 4 bases; nucleotides not matched to a gene: 4. Germline CDR1 reads DFQATT; CDR2 reads SNEGSKA (reference sequence). The CDR3 is made up of 15 amino acids.

Remarks on this clonotype: The junction departs from germline at one end; a sequencing error may be responsible. The chain links TRBV7-3 to TRBJ2-5, with a possible D match to TRBD2 (6 bases). In germline, CDR1 is SGHTA, CDR2 FQGTGA. The CDR3 sequence is 14 residues long. The CDR3 region has the DNA TGTGCCGGCAGCTCTACAGGAGGGCGAGAGACCCAGTACTTC. Its translation is CAGSSTGGRETQYF.

This chain joins TRBV6-5 and TRBJ2-3; D may correspond to TRBD1 or TRBD2 (5 bases each). CDR3 length: 16 amino acids. The ends were cut back, 6 bases at V and 5 bases at J, with 21 bases in the middle. In germline, CDR1 is MNHEY, CDR2 SVGAGI. The CDR3 DNA follows: TGTGCCAGCAGCGTTCTTGGGACCCGACTTGGAGATACGCAGTATTTT. It translates to CASSVLGTRLGDTQYF.

This chain joins TRBV30 and TRBJ2-1; D gene ambiguous. The CDR3 loop spans 8 amino acids. CDR1 and CDR2 from the germline V gene are GTSNPN and SVGIG (reference sequence). Deletions cut 4 bases from V and 8 bases from J, with 0 bases between. The CDR3 nucleotides read TGTGCCTGGAATGAGCAGTTCTTC. Its protein is CAWNEQFF. Looking up the rest from reference TRBV30 and TRBJ2-1 gives the full variable domain: SQTIHQWPATLVQPVGSPLSLECTVEGTSNPNLYWYRQAAGRGLQLLFYSVGIGQISSEVPQNLSASRPQDRQFILSSKKLLLSDSGFYLCAWNEQFFGPGTRLTVL.

In DNA form, the CDR3 reads TGTGCCAGCAGTGAATTGAGGCCTAACTATGGCTACACCTTC. Amino acids: CASSELRPNYGYTF. V gene TRBV2 combines with J gene TRBJ1-2; D is unclear. The germline V gene has CDR1 SNHLY and CDR2 FYNNEI. Trimming left V 2 bases short and J 0 bases short, with 7 bases between. CDR3 size: 14 residues.

J is TRBJ1-1 and V is TRBV7-9, with D maybe TRBD1 (5 bases). The germline V and J ends were trimmed by 7 bases and 5 bases, with 20 bases remaining between them. CDR3 length equals 15 residues. Germline lookup yields CDR1 SEHNR and CDR2 FQNEAQ (reference sequence). DNA for the CDR3: TGTGCCAGCACCCGGGCCGGGGGAAAGGGGACTGAAGCTTTCTTT. As protein: CASTRAGGKGTEAFF.

This clonotype has ten or more counts. The chain couples TRBV12-3 or TRBV12-4 to TRBJ2-6, with D tentatively TRBD1 (5 bases). The V gene lost 8 bases and the J gene lost 0 bases, with 14 bases spanning the gap. The CDR3 has 16 amino acids. CDR3 protein: CASGAGKGSGANVLTF. DNA for the CDR3: TGTGCCAGCGGGGCAGGGAAGGGCTCTGGGGCCAACGTCCTGACTTTC.

The V call is TRBV7-2, the J call TRBJ1-4; D is uncertain. The germline V gene encodes CDR1 SGHTA and CDR2 FQGNSA. The CDR3 runs to 12 residues. V was cut by 5 bases and J by 7 bases, with 8 bases left in between. CDR3 sequence: CASSPSGEKLFF. The CDR3 DNA follows: TGTGCCAGCAGCCCCAGTGGTGAAAAACTGTTTTTT.